The 8 T cell receptor beta chains presented below share a single source sample, sequenced in a study of T cells in Graves' hyperthyroidism and ophthalmopathy. RNA transcripts gave rise to amplified TCR beta CDR3 regions. The primer set for the first-round RT-PCR of the TCR CDR3 was HTBI. TCRdb itself ran the multiplex PCR reads through MiXCR, one entry per CDR3 protein. Of 480,000 or so distinct CDR3 sequences in the sample, 40% to 50% were seen once. Specimen: peripheral blood or thyroid tissue (not recorded which). Source of these receptors: an adult woman with Graves' disease, either hyperthyroidism or ophthalmopathy (not recorded which).

The chain recombines TRBV20-1 with TRBJ1-5; 10 bases are shared with TRBD1. V lost 2 bases, J lost 0 bases, and 7 bases stayed unmatched. Per the germline V gene, CDR1 is DFQATT and CDR2 is SNEGSKA (reference sequence). This CDR3 comprises 17 residues. The CDR3 DNA reads TGCAGTGCTAGACCCGGGACAGGGGTCAATAGCAATCAGCCCCAGCATTTT. Its protein product is CSARPGTGVNSNQPQHF.

This clonotype was recorded at least ten times. The gene calls are TRBV20-1 and TRBJ2-5; TRBD2 matches 11 bases. With 2 bases clipped from V and 0 bases from J, the junction kept 5 bases outside the gene matches. The germline V gene has CDR1 DFQATT and CDR2 SNEGSKA (reference sequence). The CDR3 contains 16 residues. In nucleotides, the CDR3 is TGCAGTGCTAGAATATGGACTAGCGGGTACCAAGAGACCCAGTACTTC. Translated: CSARIWTSGYQETQYF.

This clonotype was detected ten times or more. The V and J genes are TRBV7-2 and TRBJ1-2; no reliable D call. The CDR3 totals 14 residues. With 1 base removed from V and 1 base from J, the gap between germline ends came to 7 bases. CDR1 and CDR2 from the germline V gene are SGHTA and FQGNSA. The CDR3 protein is CASSLGEVNYGYTF. CDR3 sequence (DNA): TGTGCCAGCAGCTTAGGGGAGGTTAACTATGGCTACACCTTC.

This chain connects TRBV28 to TRBJ2-7; D is perhaps TRBD2 (5 bases). This CDR3 comprises 13 residues. The ends were cut back, 6 bases at V and 1 base at J, with 10 bases in the middle. Germline CDR1 and CDR2: MDHEN and SYDVKM. The CDR3: CASRRTGSYEQYF. The CDR3 bases are TGTGCCAGCAGGCGCACGGGGTCCTACGAGCAGTACTTC.

This clonotype appeared a few times. The rearrangement uses TRBV29-1 and TRBJ2-5; TRBD2 matches 9 bases. Trimming removed 6 bases from V and 5 bases from J; junction bases left unmatched: 13. Per germline, CDR1 SQVTM and CDR2 ANQGSEA. This CDR3 has 15 amino acids. CDR3 nucleotides: TGCAGCGTCCCCACCCGTAGCGGGAGCTGGGAGACCCAGTACTTC. It translates to CSVPTRSGSWETQYF.

This sequence joins TRBV6-6 and TRBJ2-7; D is unclear. Looked up from germline, CDR1 is MNHNY and CDR2 is SVGAGI (reference sequence). The CDR3 contains 14 residues. V lost 5 bases and J 4 bases, leaving 15 bases between the germline ends. CDR3 coding DNA: TGTGCCAGCAGTGAAACGGCAGGACCATACGAGCAGTACTTC. Its protein is CASSETAGPYEQYF.

This sequence joins TRBV29-1 and TRBJ2-1; 8 bases match TRBD2. The CDR3 loop spans 14 amino acids. J was trimmed by 9 bases and V by 6 bases; bases with no gene match: 13. Germline V gives CDR1 SQVTM, CDR2 ANQGSEA. In DNA, the CDR3 is TGCAGCGTGGCCGGGACTAGTATCGAATTTGAGCAGTTCTTC. Translated, it gives CSVAGTSIEFEQFF.

The CDR3 sequence is CSSIQGFGETQYF. The CDR3 region has the DNA TGCAGCTCCATACAGGGGTTTGGTGAGACCCAGTACTTC. The chain recombines TRBV29-1 with TRBJ2-5; 7 bases agree with TRBD1. This CDR3 is 13 amino acids long. The trim removed 8 bases at V and 5 bases at J, leaving 11 bases unmatched. CDR1 and CDR2 from the germline V gene are SQVTM and ANQGSEA.